This T cell receptor beta chain was captured by sequencing in a study of OX40 agonist ivuxolimab in advanced cancers. Study information: Under the entry rules, prior anti-PD-1, anti-PD-L1 or anti-CTLA-4 therapy was allowed, and less than 50% had some. Three patients, one with hepatocellular carcinoma and two with cutaneous melanoma, achieved partial responses.

Germline CDR1 and CDR2: SEHNR and FQNEAQ (reference sequence). CDR3 length equals 15 residues. Trimming shortened V by 4 bases and J by 3 bases, and 14 bases separated the two germline ends. Generated by immunoSEQ multiplex PCR, the TCRdb table keeps only in-frame clones and is missing some. The data contain approximately 87,000 clones, about 88% of them seen just once; the ten biggest clones take up over 4%. The clonotype originates from an adult with an advanced solid tumor such as melanoma, head and neck, liver or kidney cancer. The sequencing used CD4+ or CD8+ T cells sorted from blood, collected in a trial of the OX40 agonist ivuxolimab. V gene TRBV7-9 combines with J gene TRBJ2-3; TRBD2 might be the D (6 bases). The CDR3 bases are TGTGCCAGCAGCTACTACGGGAGTCGAACAGATACGCAGTATTTT. Translating it yields CASSYYGSRTDTQYF.